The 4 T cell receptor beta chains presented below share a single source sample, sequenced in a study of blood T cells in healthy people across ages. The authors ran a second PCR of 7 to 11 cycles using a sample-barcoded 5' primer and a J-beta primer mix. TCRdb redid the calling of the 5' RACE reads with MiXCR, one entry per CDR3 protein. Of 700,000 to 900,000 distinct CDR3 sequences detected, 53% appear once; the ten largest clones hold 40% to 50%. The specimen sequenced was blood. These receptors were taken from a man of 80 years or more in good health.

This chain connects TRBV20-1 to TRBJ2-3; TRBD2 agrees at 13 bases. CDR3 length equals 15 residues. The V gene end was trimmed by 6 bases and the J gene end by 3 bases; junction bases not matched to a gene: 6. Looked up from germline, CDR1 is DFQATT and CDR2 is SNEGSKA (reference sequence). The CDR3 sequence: CSATLAGGGTDTQYF. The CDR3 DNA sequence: TGCAGTGCGACACTAGCGGGAGGGGGGACAGATACGCAGTATTTT.

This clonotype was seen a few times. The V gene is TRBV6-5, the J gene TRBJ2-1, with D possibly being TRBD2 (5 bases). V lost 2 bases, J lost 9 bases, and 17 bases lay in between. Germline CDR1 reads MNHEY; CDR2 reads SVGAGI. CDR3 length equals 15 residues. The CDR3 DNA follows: TGTGCCAGCAGTTACGAGCACGGGGAGTGGACTGAGCAGTTCTTC. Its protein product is CASSYEHGEWTEQFF.

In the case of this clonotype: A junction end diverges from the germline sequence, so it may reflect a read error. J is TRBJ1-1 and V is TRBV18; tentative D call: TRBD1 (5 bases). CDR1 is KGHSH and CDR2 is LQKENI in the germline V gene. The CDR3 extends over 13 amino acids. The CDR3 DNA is TGTGCCAGCGCACCAGGACAGAACACTGAAGCTTTCTTT. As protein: CASAPGQNTEAFF.

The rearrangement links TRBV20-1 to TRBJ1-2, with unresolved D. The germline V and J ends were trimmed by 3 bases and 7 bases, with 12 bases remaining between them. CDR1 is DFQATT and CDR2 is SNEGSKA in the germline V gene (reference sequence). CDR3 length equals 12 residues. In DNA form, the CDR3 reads TGCAGTGCTAGGAAGGGTCTTGGTGGCTACACCTTC. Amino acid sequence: CSARKGLGGYTF.